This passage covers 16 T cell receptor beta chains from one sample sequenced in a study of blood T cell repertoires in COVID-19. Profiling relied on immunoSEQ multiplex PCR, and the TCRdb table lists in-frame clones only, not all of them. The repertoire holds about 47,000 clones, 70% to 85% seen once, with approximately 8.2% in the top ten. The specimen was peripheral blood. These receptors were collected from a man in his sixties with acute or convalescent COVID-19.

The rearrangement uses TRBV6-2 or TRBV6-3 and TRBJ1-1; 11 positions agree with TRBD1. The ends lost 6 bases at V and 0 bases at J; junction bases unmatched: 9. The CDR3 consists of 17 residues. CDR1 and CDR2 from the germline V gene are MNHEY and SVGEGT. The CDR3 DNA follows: TGTGCCAGCAGCCGAGGGACAGGGGGAGGTATGAACACTGAAGCTTTCTTT. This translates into CASSRGTGGGMNTEAFF.

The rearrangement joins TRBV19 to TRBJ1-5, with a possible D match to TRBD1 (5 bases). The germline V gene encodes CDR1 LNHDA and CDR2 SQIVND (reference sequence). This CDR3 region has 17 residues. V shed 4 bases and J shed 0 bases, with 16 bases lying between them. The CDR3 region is CASSNGEGVISNQPQHF. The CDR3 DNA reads TGTGCCAGTAGTAATGGGGAAGGGGTGATTAGCAATCAGCCCCAGCATTTT.

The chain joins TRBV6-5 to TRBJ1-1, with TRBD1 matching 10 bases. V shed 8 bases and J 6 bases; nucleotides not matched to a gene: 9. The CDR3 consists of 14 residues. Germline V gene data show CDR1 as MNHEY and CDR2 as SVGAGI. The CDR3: CASQPGQGFPEAFF. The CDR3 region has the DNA TGTGCCAGCCAACCGGGACAGGGGTTCCCTGAAGCTTTCTTT.

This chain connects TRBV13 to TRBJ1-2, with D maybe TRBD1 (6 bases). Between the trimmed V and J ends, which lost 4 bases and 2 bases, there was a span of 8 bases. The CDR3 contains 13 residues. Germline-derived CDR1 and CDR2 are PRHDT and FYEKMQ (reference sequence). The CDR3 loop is CASSYRANYGYTF. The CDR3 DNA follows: TGTGCCAGCAGCTACAGGGCCAACTATGGCTACACCTTC.

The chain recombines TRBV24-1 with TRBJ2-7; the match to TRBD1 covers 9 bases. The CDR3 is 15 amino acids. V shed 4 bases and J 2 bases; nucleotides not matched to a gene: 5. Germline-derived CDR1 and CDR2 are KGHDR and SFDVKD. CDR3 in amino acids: CATSDAGQGTYEQYF. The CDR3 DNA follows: TGTGCCACCAGTGACGCGGGACAGGGTACCTACGAGCAGTACTTC.

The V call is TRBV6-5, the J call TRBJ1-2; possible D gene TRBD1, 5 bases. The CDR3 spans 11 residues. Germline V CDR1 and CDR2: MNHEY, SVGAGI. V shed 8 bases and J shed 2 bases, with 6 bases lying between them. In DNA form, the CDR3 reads TGTGCCAGCGACAGAAACTATGGCTACACCTTC. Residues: CASDRNYGYTF.

The CDR3 loop reads CASSIGYNPVTGDNQPQHF. The CDR3 DNA is TGTGCCAGTAGTATTGGATATAACCCTGTTACAGGAGATAATCAGCCCCAGCATTTT. The chain couples TRBV19 to TRBJ1-5; TRBD1 is a possible D gene (5 bases). The CDR3 runs 19 residues. Germline-derived CDR1 and CDR2 are LNHDA and SQIVND (reference sequence). Trimming took off 3 bases at V and 4 bases at J, with 25 bases between the two ends.

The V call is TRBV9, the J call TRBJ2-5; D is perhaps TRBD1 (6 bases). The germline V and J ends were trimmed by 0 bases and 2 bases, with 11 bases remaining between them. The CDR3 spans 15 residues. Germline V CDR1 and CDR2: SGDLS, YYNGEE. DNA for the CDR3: TGTGCCAGCAGCGTAGCAGGGGACACGCAAGAGACCCAGTACTTC. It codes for CASSVAGDTQETQYF.

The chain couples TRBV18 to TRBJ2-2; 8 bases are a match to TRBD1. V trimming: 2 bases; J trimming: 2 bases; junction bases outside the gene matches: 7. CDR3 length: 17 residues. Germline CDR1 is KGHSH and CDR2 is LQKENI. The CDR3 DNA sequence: TGTGCCAGCTCACCATTGACAGGGGCGCTAAACACCGGGGAGCTGTTTTTT. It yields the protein CASSPLTGALNTGELFF.

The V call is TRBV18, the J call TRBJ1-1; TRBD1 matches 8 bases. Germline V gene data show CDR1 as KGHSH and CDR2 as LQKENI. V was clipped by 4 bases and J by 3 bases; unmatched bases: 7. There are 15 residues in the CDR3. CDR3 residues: CASSHGQGWDTEAFF. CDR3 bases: TGTGCCAGCTCACATGGACAGGGATGGGACACTGAAGCTTTCTTT. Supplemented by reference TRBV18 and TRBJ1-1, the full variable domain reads NAGVMQNPRHLVRRRGQEARLRCSPMKGHSHVYWYRQLPEEGLKFMVYLQKENIIDESGMPKERFSAEFPKEGPSILRIQQVVRGDSAAYFCASSHGQGWDTEAFFGQGTRLTVV.

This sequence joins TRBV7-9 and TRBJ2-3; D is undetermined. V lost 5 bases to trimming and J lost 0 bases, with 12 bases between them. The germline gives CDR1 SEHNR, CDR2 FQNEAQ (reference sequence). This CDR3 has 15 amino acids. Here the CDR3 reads CASSLGTASTDTQYF. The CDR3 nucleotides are TGTGCCAGCAGCCTGGGCACGGCCAGCACAGATACGCAGTATTTT.

CDR3: CASSYEVPGAGNTIYF. DNA for the CDR3: TGTGCCAGCAGTTATGAGGTCCCGGGGGCTGGAAACACCATATATTTT. The rearrangement joins TRBV6-5 to TRBJ1-3; D possibly corresponds to TRBD1 (5 bases). Germline loops: CDR1 MNHEY, CDR2 SVGAGI. V was shortened by 3 bases and J by 2 bases, with 14 bases between the two germline ends. The CDR3 covers 16 residues.

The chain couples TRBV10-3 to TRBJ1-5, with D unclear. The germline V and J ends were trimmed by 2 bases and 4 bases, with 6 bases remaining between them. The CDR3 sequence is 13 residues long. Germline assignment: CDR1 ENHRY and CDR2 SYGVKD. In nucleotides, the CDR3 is TGTGCCATCAGTGAGGCCGAGAATCAGCCCCAGCATTTT. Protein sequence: CAISEAENQPQHF.

CDR3 in DNA: TGTGCCAGCAGCGGACAGGGGGCGGGAACTGAAGCTTTCTTT. Amino acid sequence: CASSGQGAGTEAFF. The genes are TRBV5-5 and TRBJ1-1; 11 positions agree with TRBD1. Germline V gene sequence: CDR1 SGHKS, CDR2 YYEKEE (reference sequence). The CDR3 totals 14 residues. The V and J ends lost 4 bases and 5 bases, in that order; junction bases with no gene match: 4.

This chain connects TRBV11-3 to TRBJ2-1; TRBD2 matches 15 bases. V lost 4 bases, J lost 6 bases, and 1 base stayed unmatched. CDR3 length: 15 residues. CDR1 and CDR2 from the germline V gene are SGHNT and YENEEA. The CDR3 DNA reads TGTGCCAGCAGCTCGGGACTAGCGGGGGGCAATGAGCAGTTCTTC. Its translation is CASSSGLAGGNEQFF.

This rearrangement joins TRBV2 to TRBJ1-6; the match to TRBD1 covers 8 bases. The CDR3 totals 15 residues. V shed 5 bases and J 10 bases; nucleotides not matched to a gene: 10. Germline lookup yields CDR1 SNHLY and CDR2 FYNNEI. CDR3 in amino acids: CASSSGTGRQSPLHF. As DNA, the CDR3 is TGTGCCAGCAGTTCCGGGACAGGTCGTCAATCACCCCTCCACTTT.